The 21 T cell receptor beta chains below come from one sample, sequenced in a study of blood T cell repertoires in COVID-19. Clones were sequenced by immunoSEQ multiplex PCR, and TCRdb holds only the in-frame ones, with some missing. The sample includes over 200,000 clones, approximately 90% seen only once; the top ten take 0.95% to 1%. Source material: peripheral blood. These TCRs come from a woman in her 40s who had recovered from COVID-19.

The V and J genes are TRBV5-1 and TRBJ2-3, with a weak D call TRBD2 (6 bases). The CDR3 length is 19 residues. The germline gives CDR1 SGHRS, CDR2 YFSETQ. V was cut by 4 bases and J by 6 bases, with 30 bases left in between. For the CDR3, the DNA is TGCGCCAGCAGCCGACGACCCTACCCGGCGGGGCCACCCCCCGATACGCAGTATTTT. This sequence encodes CASSRRPYPAGPPPDTQYF.

The CDR3: CASSPGGEQFF. CDR3 coding DNA: TGTGCCAGCAGCCCTGGCGGTGAGCAGTTCTTC. The V and J genes are TRBV7-8 and TRBJ2-1; D not resolved. The CDR3 contains 11 residues. V was pared by 5 bases and J by 9 bases, with 8 bases between. Germline V gene data show CDR1 as SGHVS and CDR2 as FQNEAQ.

The rearrangement uses TRBV23-1 and TRBJ1-1; D uncertain. TRBV23-1 is designated an ORF whose function remains uncertain. V lost 4 bases to trimming and J lost 14 bases, with 17 bases between them. There are 12 residues in the CDR3. The CDR3 sequence is CASSPPQSPGFF. CDR3 coding DNA: TGCGCCAGCAGTCCTCCCCAGAGCCCCGGGTTCTTT.

The chain carries TRBV9 and TRBJ1-4; 8 bases map to TRBD1. Germline V CDR1 and CDR2: SGDLS, YYNGEE. The CDR3 length is 15 residues. Trimming removed 3 bases from V and 5 bases from J; junction bases left unmatched: 6. CDR3 sequence: CASSAQTGANEKLFF. The CDR3 coding sequence is TGTGCCAGCAGCGCCCAGACAGGGGCGAATGAAAAACTGTTTTTT.

This rearrangement joins TRBV9 to TRBJ1-5, with D uncertain. The V end lost 3 bases, the J end lost 5 bases, and 15 bases lay between the germline ends. The CDR3 runs to 15 residues. Looked up from germline, CDR1 is SGDLS and CDR2 is YYNGEE. CDR3 protein: CASSATWEADQPQHF. Written as DNA, the CDR3 is TGTGCCAGCAGCGCCACCTGGGAGGCGGATCAGCCCCAGCATTTT.

The chain links TRBV13 to TRBJ2-1; 9 bases agree with TRBD1. This CDR3 contains 16 residues. V lost 5 bases to trimming and J lost 0 bases; unmatched junction nucleotides: 5. Germline V lookup: CDR1 PRHDT, CDR2 FYEKMQ (reference sequence). The CDR3 DNA reads TGTGCCAGCAGCCGAACGACAGGGGGCTCCTACAATGAGCAGTTCTTC. It yields the protein CASSRTTGGSYNEQFF.

The V call is TRBV7-9, the J call TRBJ2-5; D unclear. The CDR3 runs to 12 residues. Trimming removed 5 bases at V and 2 bases at J, with 6 bases between. CDR1 is SEHNR, CDR2 FQNEAQ, per germline (reference sequence). CDR3 amino acids: CASSPLQETQYF. The CDR3 DNA follows: TGTGCCAGCAGCCCCCTTCAAGAGACCCAGTACTTC.

This chain joins TRBV21-1 and TRBJ1-1; TRBD1, the table's D call, was not compared with the DNA. TRBV21-1 is annotated as a pseudogene. This CDR3 has 18 residues. The CDR3 DNA reads as TGTGCCAGCAGCAAAGGGCCCCCTCCGGGACAGGGGGACACTGAAGCTTTCTTT. As protein: CASSKGPPPGQGDTEAFF.

To note about this clone: The junction differs from germline at one of its ends, possibly a read error. The genes are TRBV5-8 and TRBJ1-2, with a tentative D call TRBD1 (5 bases). This CDR3 region has 13 residues. The V gene's germline CDR1 is SGHTS and CDR2 YDEGEE. In DNA, the CDR3 is TGTGCCGGCAGCTTCGCAGGGCCCAATGGCTACACCTTC. Translation: CAGSFAGPNGYTF.

The chain links TRBV18 to TRBJ1-2; perhaps TRBD1 as D (5 bases). The germline CDR1 and CDR2 sequences are KGHSH and LQKENI. The V and J ends lost 6 bases and 8 bases respectively, with 16 bases between them. The CDR3 totals 13 residues. The CDR3 DNA is TGTGCCAGCTCGCACCCAGCGGGGGAGGGCTACACCTTC. Encoded protein: CASSHPAGEGYTF.

The J gene is TRBJ2-3, the V gene TRBV5-4, with 8 bases fitting TRBD2. Germline CDR1 reads SGHNT; CDR2 reads YYREEE (reference sequence). V trimming: 0 bases; J trimming: 7 bases; junction bases outside the gene matches: 16. This CDR3 comprises 18 residues. CDR3 nucleotides: TGTGCCAGCAGCTTGGACCGACGGGGGGCGGGAGGAGAAAATACGCAGTATTTT. Its translation is CASSLDRRGAGGENTQYF.

As to this clone: The same CDR3 arises from other DNA sequences in this sample as well. V and J are TRBV3-1 (or the pseudogene TRBV3-2) and TRBJ1-1, with D uncertain. Trimming left V 0 bases short and J 7 bases short, with 3 bases between. The CDR3 loop spans 11 amino acids. The germline CDR1 and CDR2 sequences are LGHDT and YNNKEL (reference sequence). The CDR3 sequence is CASSQESEAFF. CDR3 sequence (DNA): TGTGCCAGCAGCCAAGAGAGTGAAGCTTTCTTT.

V is TRBV12-3 or TRBV12-4 and J is TRBJ1-2, with a tentative D call TRBD1 (5 bases). V was shortened by 6 bases and J by 7 bases, with 12 bases between the two germline ends. The CDR3 is 12 residues long. The CDR3 DNA reads TGTGCCAGCAGACCCCAGACAGCTGGCTACACCTTC. Translating gives CASRPQTAGYTF.

V and J are TRBV25-1 and TRBJ1-1, with TRBD1 matching 7 bases. The CDR3 extends over 15 amino acids. Germline V gives CDR1 MGHDK, CDR2 SYGVNS. After removal of 3 bases from V and 1 base from J, the junction contained 5 bases not matched to a gene. CDR3 DNA: TGTGCCAGCAGTGATTTAGGGACAGCGAACACTGAAGCTTTCTTT. Translated: CASSDLGTANTEAFF.

This chain uses TRBV6-5 with TRBJ1-5; no reliable D call. The CDR3 extends over 14 amino acids. Germline loops: CDR1 MNHEY, CDR2 SVGAGI. Trimming cost V 6 bases and J 0 bases, with 9 bases left between them. The CDR3 DNA follows: TGTGCCAGCAGCCCCCAAAATAGCAATCAGCCCCAGCATTTT. As protein: CASSPQNSNQPQHF.

The table lists this clone with a count of one. The chain is built from TRBV19 and TRBJ2-2; D is uncertain. The germline gives CDR1 LNHDA, CDR2 SQIVND (reference sequence). The CDR3 contains 17 residues. V lost 3 bases and J 4 bases, leaving 18 bases between the germline ends. The CDR3 sequence: CASSIPPTRGFTGELFF. The CDR3 DNA sequence: TGTGCCAGTAGTATCCCCCCAACCCGCGGCTTCACCGGGGAGCTGTTTTTT.

The chain combines TRBV3-1 (or the pseudogene TRBV3-2) with TRBJ1-2; 7 bases line up with TRBD1. V was pared by 4 bases and J by 4 bases, with 9 bases of the junction left unmatched. Germline loops: CDR1 LGHDT, CDR2 YNNKEL (reference sequence). This CDR3 has 15 amino acids. This chain's CDR3 is CASSPGQGVPYGYTF. The CDR3 DNA follows: TGTGCCAGCAGCCCCGGGCAGGGGGTCCCCTATGGCTACACCTTC.

This rearrangement joins TRBV7-9 to TRBJ1-4; a weak D match, TRBD1 (6 bases). Between the trimmed V and J ends, which lost 5 bases and 4 bases, there was a span of 11 bases. The CDR3 consists of 14 residues. Germline V gene data show CDR1 as SEHNR and CDR2 as FQNEAQ (reference sequence). Here the CDR3 reads CASSPTGLNEKLFF. CDR3 in DNA: TGTGCCAGCAGCCCGACAGGCCTTAATGAAAAACTGTTTTTT.

The V call is TRBV28, the J call TRBJ1-2; 7 bases map to TRBD1. J was trimmed by 8 bases and V by 7 bases; bases with no gene match: 10. This CDR3 region has 13 residues. CDR1 is MDHEN, CDR2 SYDVKM, per germline. In nucleotides, the CDR3 is TGTGCCAGCATTCCTCTAGGGGGCCGGGGCTACACCTTC. It codes for CASIPLGGRGYTF.

In this sample, this clone turned up once. The J gene is TRBJ2-5, the V gene TRBV5-1, with D tentatively TRBD2 (5 bases). Trimming took 1 base from V and 1 from J, leaving 14 bases between them. CDR1 SGHRS and CDR2 YFSETQ come from the germline V gene. This CDR3 comprises 16 residues. CDR3 residues: CASSLLPSGLQETQYF. CDR3 bases: TGCGCCAGCAGCTTGTTGCCCAGCGGACTCCAAGAGACCCAGTACTTC.

V usage is TRBV6-2 or TRBV6-3 and J usage is TRBJ2-6; 7 nucleotides line up with TRBD1. Germline V gives CDR1 MNHEY, CDR2 SVGEGT. The V segment lost 5 bases and the J segment 4 bases; nucleotides outside the gene matches: 8. CDR3 length equals 16 residues. The CDR3 nucleotides read TGTGCCAGCAGTCCCTGGGGACAGTCCGGGGCCAACGTCCTGACTTTC. This sequence encodes CASSPWGQSGANVLTF.